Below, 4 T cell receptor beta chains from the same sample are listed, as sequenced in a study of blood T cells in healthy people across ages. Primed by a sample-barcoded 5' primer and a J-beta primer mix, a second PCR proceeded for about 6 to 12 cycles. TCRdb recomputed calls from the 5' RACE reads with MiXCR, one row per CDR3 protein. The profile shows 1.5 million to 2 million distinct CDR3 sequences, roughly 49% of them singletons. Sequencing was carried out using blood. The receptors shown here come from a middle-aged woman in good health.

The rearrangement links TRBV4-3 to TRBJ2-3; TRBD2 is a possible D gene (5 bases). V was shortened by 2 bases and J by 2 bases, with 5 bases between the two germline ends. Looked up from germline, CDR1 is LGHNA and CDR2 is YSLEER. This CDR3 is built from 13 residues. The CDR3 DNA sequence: TGCGCCAGCAGCCAACGGGACACAGATACGCAGTATTTT. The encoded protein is CASSQRDTDTQYF.

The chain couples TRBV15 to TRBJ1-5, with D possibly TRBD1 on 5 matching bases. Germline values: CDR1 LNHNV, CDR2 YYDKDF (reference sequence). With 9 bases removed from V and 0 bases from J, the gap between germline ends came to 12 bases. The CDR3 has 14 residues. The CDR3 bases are TGTGCCACGTACTCAGGGATTAGCAATCAGCCCCAGCATTTT. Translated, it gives CATYSGISNQPQHF.

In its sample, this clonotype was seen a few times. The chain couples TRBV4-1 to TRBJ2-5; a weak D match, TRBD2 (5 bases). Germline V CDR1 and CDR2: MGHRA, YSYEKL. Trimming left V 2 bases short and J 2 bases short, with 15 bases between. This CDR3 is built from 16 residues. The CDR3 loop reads CASSQPTPGKQETQYF. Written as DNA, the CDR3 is TGCGCCAGCAGCCAACCTACTCCGGGAAAACAAGAGACCCAGTACTTC.

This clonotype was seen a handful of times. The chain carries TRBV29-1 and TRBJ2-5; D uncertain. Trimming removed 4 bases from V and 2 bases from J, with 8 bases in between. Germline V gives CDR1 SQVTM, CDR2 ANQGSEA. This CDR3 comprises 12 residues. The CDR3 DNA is TGCAGCGTTGGCGAGGTACAAGAGACCCAGTACTTC. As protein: CSVGEVQETQYF.